Listed below are T cell receptor beta chains from one sample, sequenced in a study of CD4 T cells in relation to SARS-CoV-2 and coronaviruses. These receptors' targets are unknown. TCRdb's copy holds only in-frame clones and misses some; the assay was immunoSEQ multiplex PCR. Among some 21,000 clones listed, 76% were seen once. The sequenced material came from CD4+ T cells from PBMCs, cultured in vitro. Every receptor here comes from a human donor in good health. CDR3s include the opening cysteine and the closing phenylalanine or tryptophan. Fields, in order: D gene, clone size, V gene, J gene, CDR3 DNA, CDR3 protein. D genes are given only for firm matches. Not every row has a clone size; where given, it reads once, few, many or a size class.

>TRBD1|.|TRBV5-1|TRBJ1-4
TGCGCCAGCAGAGGAAGAGGACAGGGGGATGAAAAACTGTTTTTT
CASRGRGQGDEKLFF
>.|.|TRBV27|TRBJ2-7
TGTGCCAGCAGTTTAACGGCCGGACAGATGACCTACGAGCAGTACTTC
CASSLTAGQMTYEQYF
>.|.|TRBV7-9|TRBJ1-4
TGTGCCAGCAGCCTACAGGCAGCAACTAATGAAAAACTGTTTTTT
CASSLQAATNEKLFF
>.|.|TRBV24-1|TRBJ2-3
TGTGCCACCAGTGATCTGGGAAGGGCGGGAGATACGCAGTATTTT
CATSDLGRAGDTQYF
>.|.|TRBV24-1|TRBJ2-3
TGTGCCACCAGTGACTCCCGCACAGATACGCAGTATTTT
CATSDSRTDTQYF
>TRBD1|few|TRBV4-2|TRBJ1-1
TGTGCCAGCAGCCAAACGGGGACAGGGCCCACTGAAGCTTTCTTT
CASSQTGTGPTEAFF
>TRBD2|.|TRBV5-6|TRBJ2-3
TGTGCCAGCAGCTTGACTAGCGGGAGTCCCCACACAGATACGCAGTATTTT
CASSLTSGSPHTDTQYF
>.|.|TRBV2|TRBJ1-1
TGTGCCAGCAATGCAGGGGCCACTGAAGCTTTCTTT
CASNAGATEAFF
>.|.|TRBV7-4|TRBJ1-1
TGTGCCAGCAGGTGTGTCGGGCTGAACACTGAAGCTTTCTTT
CASRCVGLNTEAFF
>.|once|TRBV7-3|TRBJ2-1
TGTGCCAGCAGCTTAATCAACAGCAATGAGCAGTTCTTC
CASSLINSNEQFF
>.|.|TRBV5-1|TRBJ1-5
TGCGCCAGCAGCACAGGTAATAGCAATCAGCCCCAGCATTTT
CASSTGNSNQPQHF
>.|once|TRBV9|TRBJ1-2
TGTGCCAGCAGCGTAGCTATCGGGGGGGCCTATGGCTACACCTTC
CASSVAIGGAYGYTF
>.|.|TRBV19|TRBJ2-5
TGTGCCAGTAGTATAAAAGAGACCCAGTACTTC
CASSIKETQYF
>.|.|TRBV27|TRBJ2-7
TGTGCCAGCAGTTTAACTGACGGTCCCTACGAGCAGTACTTC
CASSLTDGPYEQYF
>TRBD2|.|TRBV4-2|TRBJ2-2
TGTGCCAGCATTGCGGGAGGCGGGGAGCTGTTTTTT
CASIAGGGELFF
>.|.|TRBV5-5|TRBJ1-2
TGTGCCAGCAGCTTTGAAACAGGGTCGCATGGCTACACCTTC
CASSFETGSHGYTF
>TRBD2|.|TRBV4-1|TRBJ2-5
TGCGCCAGCAGCCAAGAAACTAGCGGGACTAGATACGGGACCCAGTACTTC
CASSQETSGTRYGTQYF
>.|.|TRBV2|TRBJ1-5
TGTGCCAGCAGTGTCAGGGCGAATCAGCCCCAGCATTTT
CASSVRANQPQHF
>TRBD2|.|TRBV6-5|TRBJ2-3
TGTGCCAGCAATTGGGGACTAGCGGACACAGATACGCAGTATTTT
CASNWGLADTDTQYF
>.|.|TRBV5-1|TRBJ1-2
TGCGCCAGCAGCGCGGGTGGGGGGCTTGGTGGCTACACCTTC
CASSAGGGLGGYTF
>.|few|TRBV5-1|TRBJ2-7
TGCGCCAGCAGCTTGGCCACCGCGGCCTACGAGCAGTACTTC
CASSLATAAYEQYF
>.|few|TRBV9|TRBJ2-5
TGTGCCAGCAGCGCCGGGAGAGGCCAAGAGACCCAGTACTTC
CASSAGRGQETQYF
>.|.|TRBV5-8|TRBJ1-1
TGTGCCAGCAGCTTGGACACGAACACTGAAGCTTTCTTT
CASSLDTNTEAFF
>TRBD2|.|TRBV12-3/TRBV12-4|TRBJ2-1
TGTGCCAGTCTGACGCTCCGGGGGGATGAGCAGTTCTTC
CASLTLRGDEQFF
>TRBD2|.|TRBV19|TRBJ2-5
TGTGCCAGTAGCTTACCGGGACTAATGGAGACCCAGTACTTC
CASSLPGLMETQYF
>.|few|TRBV2|TRBJ2-3
TGTGCCAGCACCAAATTTGCGGGAGATACGCAGTATTTT
CASTKFAGDTQYF
>.|.|TRBV12-5|TRBJ2-5
TGTGCTAGTGGTTTTTCCGGGGAGACCCAGTACTTC
CASGFSGETQYF
>.|.|TRBV11-2|TRBJ2-7
TGTGCCAGCAGCCAAGGATGGGGCGTCGACTACGAGCAGTACTTC
CASSQGWGVDYEQYF
>TRBD1|.|TRBV5-1|TRBJ2-7
TGCGCCAGCAGCTTACATTCCGGGACAGGGGGCTACGAGCAGTACTTC
CASSLHSGTGGYEQYF
>TRBD2|.|TRBV18|TRBJ2-1
TGTGCCAGCTCACTCGCGGGAGCGGGTTACAATGAGCAGTTCTTC
CASSLAGAGYNEQFF
>TRBD2|.|TRBV3-1/TRBV3-2|TRBJ2-7
TGTGCCAGCAGCAATAGCGGGAGCGGCCACGAGCAGTACTTC
CASSNSGSGHEQYF
>.|few|TRBV15|TRBJ2-5
TGTGCCACCAGCAGAGATCAGACGAAGCGGGAGACCCAGTACTTC
CATSRDQTKRETQYF
>.|.|TRBV30|TRBJ1-1
TGTGCCTGGCAACCCGGGGGGGTAACTCAGGAGGCTTTCTTT
CAWQPGGVTQEAFF
>.|few|TRBV10-1|TRBJ1-1
TGCGCCAGCAGTGCTCAAATGAACACTGAAGCTTTCTTT
CASSAQMNTEAFF
>TRBD1|few|TRBV11-2|TRBJ1-6
TGTGCCAGCAGCGGACCAGGGGGGGGGAATTCACCCCTCCACTTT
CASSGPGGGNSPLHF
>.|medium-sized|TRBV19|TRBJ2-1
TGTGCCAGTAGTATTAGGTCTAATGAGCAGTTCTTC
CASSIRSNEQFF
>.|.|TRBV5-6|TRBJ1-4
TGTGCCAGCAGCTTCGGGGATGGTAATGAAAAACTGTTTTTT
CASSFGDGNEKLFF
>.|.|TRBV18|TRBJ2-6
TGTGCCAGCTCCCCCAATACAGGGAGTGGGGCCAACGTCCTGACTTTC
CASSPNTGSGANVLTF
>TRBD1|.|TRBV25-1|TRBJ1-5
TGTGCCAGCAGTGGGAGGACAGGGCATCAGCCCCAGCATTTT
CASSGRTGHQPQHF
>TRBD1|.|TRBV3-1/TRBV3-2|TRBJ2-7
TGTGCCAGCAGCCTCAGGGGGCAAGGCGGAAAGGAGCAGTACTTC
CASSLRGQGGKEQYF
>.|.|TRBV19|TRBJ1-5
TGTGCCAGTAGTAGACGGGGTACAGGCAATCAGCCCCAGCATTTT
CASSRRGTGNQPQHF
>TRBD1|.|TRBV25-1|TRBJ1-1
TGTGCCAGCAGTTGGACAGGGAGGAACACTGAAGCTTTCTTT
CASSWTGRNTEAFF